This TCR beta chain was captured by sequencing in a study of blood T cell repertoires in COVID-19. Across the study: The origin of the acute and convalescent COVID-19 samples was the United States, Italy and Spain. PBMCs, B-cell-depleted T cells, or T cells provided the cDNA or gDNA that made up the material.

Sequenced by immunoSEQ multiplex PCR; TCRdb stores in-frame clones only, minus some. The repertoire holds some 190,000 clones, about 80% seen once, with approximately 8.1% in the top ten. In Seattle, patients joined the study during active infection and were tracked longitudinally. The TCR originated in an older woman with COVID-19, enrolled during active disease. Sequenced: peripheral blood.

CDR3 protein: CAISGGTGSTDTQYF. The DNA of the CDR3 is TGTGCCATCAGTGGAGGGACAGGTTCCACAGATACGCAGTATTTT. This chain uses TRBV10-3 with TRBJ2-3; TRBD1 matches at 8 bases. The CDR3 runs to 15 residues. Losses at the gene ends were 4 bases for V and 2 bases for J; bases not matched to a gene: 5. Germline loops: CDR1 ENHRY, CDR2 SYGVKD.